The clone carrying this TCR beta chain was counted only a few times. The V and J ends lost 3 bases and 4 bases, in that order; junction bases with no gene match: 10. The CDR3 spans 17 residues. The germline V gene has CDR1 KGHSH and CDR2 LQKENI. The sample comes from a study of blood T cells in healthy people across ages. There were healthy Caucasian individuals from Russia, aged roughly 6 to 100, serving as donors. Next came a second PCR, run for roughly 7 to 12 cycles, which used a sample-barcoded 5' primer along with a J-beta primer mix. MiXCR was run by TCRdb on the 5' RACE reads, yielding one entry per CDR3 protein. The sample holds about 1.1 million distinct CDR3 sequences; under 40% are singletons and the top ten take about 12%.

The sequence came from a man younger than 35 in good health. The sequenced sample consisted of blood. The V and J genes are TRBV18 and TRBJ2-1; TRBD2 aligns across 9 bases. CDR3 sequence reads: CASSPVLAGALYNEQFF. CDR3 bases: TGTGCCAGCTCACCGGTATTAGCGGGGGCTCTATACAATGAGCAGTTCTTC.